This T cell receptor (beta chain) was captured by sequencing in a study of cytomegalovirus exposure and HLA in healthy donors. There are 14 residues in the CDR3. With V trimmed by 6 bases and J by 1 base, 4 bases remained unmatched. Germline CDR1 reads MGHRA; CDR2 reads YSYEKL. Whole-study findings and limits: Specific recognition of CMV antigens was confirmed in vitro for a few chains (all CMV-associated).

Some clones are missing from TCRdb's copy, which holds only in-frame ones; the method was immunoSEQ multiplex PCR. Of 100,000 to 150,000 clones listed, over 75% are singletons. As to this clone: The antigen is undetermined.

The origin of this receptor is a woman in her twenties or thirties in good health and CMV-seronegative. The specimen sequenced was PBMCs. The V call is TRBV4-1, the J call TRBJ1-1, with 8 bases fitting TRBD1. CDR3 sequence: CASSPGQENTEAFF. For the CDR3, the DNA is TGCGCCAGCAGTCCGGGACAGGAGAACACTGAAGCTTTCTTT.